These 25 T cell receptor beta chains came from one sample sequenced in a study of PD-1 blockade in mismatch repair-deficient tumors. Assay used: immunoSEQ multiplex PCR; TCRdb lists only in-frame clones, some missing. The sample gives about 68,000 clones, about 78% of which show up once; approximately 5% is in the top ten. Sequencing was performed on peripheral blood, taken 2 weeks after starting pembrolizumab. These TCRs come from an adult with mismatch repair-deficient cancer.

V gene TRBV25-1 combines with J gene TRBJ2-7, with 14 bases fitting TRBD2. The V and J ends lost 4 bases and 5 bases, in that order; junction bases with no gene match: 7. Per germline, CDR1 MGHDK and CDR2 SYGVNS. The CDR3 consists of 16 residues. CDR3 nucleotides: TGTGCCAGCAGTGGGGGGGGGACTAGCGGGAGAAACGAGCAGTACTTC. The encoded protein is CASSGGGTSGRNEQYF.

This chain joins TRBV30 and TRBJ2-1; D unclear. The CDR3 consists of 13 residues. CDR1 GTSNPN and CDR2 SVGIG come from the germline V gene (reference sequence). Between the trimmed V and J ends, which lost 3 bases and 6 bases, there was a span of 12 bases. This CDR3 reads CAWSLGGTNEQFF. In nucleotides, the CDR3 is TGTGCCTGGAGCTTGGGCGGTACCAATGAGCAGTTCTTC.

This clone was seen only once. The V and J genes are TRBV28 and TRBJ1-2, with D possibly matching TRBD1 (6 bases). Germline loops: CDR1 MDHEN, CDR2 SYDVKM. Trimming cost V 10 bases and J 5 bases, with 17 bases left between them. This CDR3 region has 13 residues. CDR3 sequence reads: CATWVRGGYGYTF. The CDR3 DNA is TGTGCCACCTGGGTAAGAGGGGGATATGGCTACACCTTC.

The V call is TRBV5-1, the J call TRBJ1-1; the match to TRBD1 covers 8 bases. The CDR3 length is 15 residues. V shed 3 bases, J shed 3 bases, and the junction held 7 bases outside the gene matches. Looked up from germline, CDR1 is SGHRS and CDR2 is YFSETQ. The DNA of the CDR3 is TGCGCCAGCAGCTCTGGACAGGGCCTCCACACTGAAGCTTTCTTT. Amino acid sequence: CASSSGQGLHTEAFF. The full variable domain, its missing parts supplied by reference TRBV5-1 and TRBJ1-1, is KAGVTQTPRYLIKTRGQQVTLSCSPISGHRSVSWYQQTPGQGLQFLFEYFSETQRNKGNFPGRFSGRQFSNSRSEMNVSTLELGDSALYLCASSSGQGLHTEAFFGQGTRLTVV.

The chain links TRBV27 to TRBJ2-7; D unclear. The germline V gene has CDR1 MNHEY and CDR2 SMNVEV (reference sequence). There are 11 residues in the CDR3. The ends were cut back, 3 bases at V and 7 bases at J, with 7 bases in the middle. Here the CDR3 reads CASSFRKEQYF. As DNA, the CDR3 is TGTGCCAGCAGTTTTCGTAAGGAGCAGTACTTC.

The rearrangement joins TRBV27 to TRBJ2-7; D may be TRBD1 (5 bases). Germline V gene data show CDR1 as MNHEY and CDR2 as SMNVEV (reference sequence). The V and J ends lost 8 bases and 7 bases respectively, with 18 bases between them. The CDR3 runs to 13 residues. Written as DNA, the CDR3 is TGTGCCAGCCGTTGGGGCTCCCAAGGGGAGCAGTACTTC. It translates to CASRWGSQGEQYF.

The rearrangement joins TRBV5-8 to TRBJ1-1; D is ambiguous. Trimming removed 0 bases at V and 5 bases at J, with 8 bases between. There are 13 residues in the CDR3. Germline CDR1 and CDR2: SGHTS and YDEGEE. CDR3 DNA sequence: TGTGCCAGCAGCTTGGAGTTGTGGACTGAAGCTTTCTTT. This codes for CASSLELWTEAFF.

This clone has more than one count but fewer than ten. This chain connects TRBV7-9 to TRBJ2-7; maybe TRBD2 (6 bases). V was pared by 4 bases and J by 6 bases, with 10 bases between. The germline gives CDR1 SEHNR, CDR2 FQNEAQ (reference sequence). This CDR3 is built from 12 residues. CDR3 loop: CASSSGLLEQYF. CDR3 bases: TGTGCCAGCAGCTCGGGACTCCTCGAGCAGTACTTC.

This chain connects TRBV9 to TRBJ1-2; TRBD1 agrees at 10 bases. After removal of 5 bases from V and 5 bases from J, the junction contained 9 bases not matched to a gene. The CDR3 is made up of 15 amino acids. Germline V gene lookup returns CDR1 SGDLS and CDR2 YYNGEE. The CDR3 nucleotides read TGTGCCAGCAGTGCGACAGGGGGCGGGAGTTATGGCTACACCTTC. Translated, it gives CASSATGGGSYGYTF.

The gene calls are TRBV13 and TRBJ2-1; D perhaps matches TRBD2 (7 bases). In germline, CDR1 is PRHDT, CDR2 FYEKMQ (reference sequence). There are 16 residues in the CDR3. Trimming pared 0 bases from V and 3 bases from J, leaving 12 bases between. CDR3 residues: CASSLGQGGLYNEQFF. CDR3 in DNA: TGTGCCAGCAGCTTAGGACAGGGAGGGCTCTACAATGAGCAGTTCTTC.

The V gene is TRBV6-5, the J gene TRBJ1-1; D not resolved. V was clipped by 6 bases and J by 4 bases, with 15 bases between them. Germline loops: CDR1 MNHEY, CDR2 SVGAGI. This CDR3 spans 14 amino acids. The DNA of the CDR3 is TGTGCCAGCAGGCCTGAGGCCTCTGGCACTGAAGCTTTCTTT. Protein sequence: CASRPEASGTEAFF.

This chain joins TRBV2 and TRBJ1-1; D remains unclear. V was clipped by 4 bases and J by 5 bases, with 17 bases between them. The CDR3 consists of 15 residues. Germline V lookup: CDR1 SNHLY, CDR2 FYNNEI. Here the CDR3 DNA reads TGTGCCAGCAGTGTACTCGGGGAGGGTGGAACTGAAGCTTTCTTT. This codes for CASSVLGEGGTEAFF.

The chain is built from TRBV6-5 and TRBJ1-5; 9 nucleotides line up with TRBD1. V shed 6 bases, J shed 6 bases, and the junction held 9 bases outside the gene matches. The CDR3 sequence is 15 residues long. In germline, CDR1 is MNHEY, CDR2 SVGAGI. CDR3 in amino acids: CASSPTGGFSQPQHF. CDR3 coding DNA: TGTGCCAGCAGCCCTACAGGGGGCTTTAGTCAGCCCCAGCATTTT.

This clone was seen a single time. J is TRBJ2-1 and V is TRBV11-3; TRBD2 matches 14 bases. Germline CDR1 SGHNT, CDR2 YENEEA. CDR3 length: 16 amino acids. V dropped 0 bases and J dropped 8; count of bases not matched to a gene: 3. CDR3 region: CASSLEGTSGSDEQFF. In nucleotides, the CDR3 is TGTGCCAGCAGCTTAGAAGGGACTAGCGGGAGCGATGAGCAGTTCTTC.

The chain uses TRBV5-1 and TRBJ2-3, with TRBD1 as a possible D gene (6 bases). CDR3 length: 16 amino acids. Germline V gene data show CDR1 as SGHRS and CDR2 as YFSETQ. V lost 2 bases and J lost 0, with 13 bases in between. CDR3 protein: CASSLGGSPSTDTQYF. The DNA for the CDR3 is TGCGCCAGCAGCTTAGGGGGTTCCCCTAGCACAGATACGCAGTATTTT.

The chain has TRBV6-6 and TRBJ2-3; D not resolved. The CDR3 sequence is 15 residues long. V lost 5 bases to trimming and J lost 7 bases, with 19 bases between them. Germline V gene sequence: CDR1 MNHNY, CDR2 SVGAGI (reference sequence). The CDR3: CASSTQTLESHTQYF. The DNA of the CDR3 is TGTGCCAGCAGTACCCAGACATTAGAGTCGCATACGCAGTATTTT.

The chain is built from TRBV9 and TRBJ2-7; TRBD2 matches at 7 bases. V trimming: 4 bases; J trimming: 9 bases; junction bases outside the gene matches: 13. In germline, CDR1 is SGDLS, CDR2 YYNGEE. The CDR3 consists of 14 residues. The CDR3 nucleotides are TGTGCCAGCAGCCTTTCTTGGGAGGGCCTAGCGCAGTACTTC. Translated: CASSLSWEGLAQYF. Using reference TRBV9 and TRBJ2-7 for the parts outside the CDR3, the full variable domain is DSGVTQTPKHLITATGQRVTLRCSPRSGDLSVYWYQQSLDQGLQFLIQYYNGEERAKGNILERFSAQQFPDLHSELNLSSLELGDSALYFCASSLSWEGLAQYFGPGTRLTVT.

The rearrangement joins TRBV10-2 to TRBJ2-7, with 9 bases lining up with TRBD2. CDR3 size: 17 residues. J lost 0 bases, V lost 0 bases, and 6 bases had no gene match. Germline-derived CDR1 and CDR2 are WSHSY and SAAADI. CDR3 in DNA: TGCGCCAGCAGTGAGTCGAGAGCGGGAGGAAGCTCCTACGAGCAGTACTTC. Its translation is CASSESRAGGSSYEQYF.

The V and J genes are TRBV12-5 and TRBJ1-5; TRBD1 is a possible D gene (5 bases). The germline V gene encodes CDR1 LGHNT and CDR2 FRNRAP. V dropped 4 bases and J dropped 5 bases, with 9 bases sitting between them. The CDR3 totals 13 residues. The CDR3 protein is CASGWGGDQPQHF. The CDR3 coding sequence is TGTGCTAGTGGTTGGGGGGGGGATCAGCCCCAGCATTTT.

This chain uses TRBV5-1 with TRBJ2-7; 12 bases match TRBD2. The CDR3 is 16 amino acids. Germline values: CDR1 SGHRS, CDR2 YFSETQ. V lost 4 bases, J lost 2 bases, and 7 bases stayed unmatched. The CDR3 DNA reads TGCGCCAGCAGCCCCGGACTAGCGGGGCTGGCCTACGAGCAGTACTTC. This sequence encodes CASSPGLAGLAYEQYF.

The V and J genes are TRBV7-3 and TRBJ1-3; D gene unclear. CDR1 and CDR2 from the germline V gene are SGHTA and FQGTGA. CDR3 length equals 15 residues. Trimming pared 0 bases from V and 1 base from J, leaving 7 bases between. The CDR3 region has the DNA TGTGCCAGCAGCTTAACGGCCGGTTCTGGAAACACCATATATTTT. Translation gives CASSLTAGSGNTIYF.

The chain links TRBV28 to TRBJ2-5; D may be TRBD1 or TRBD2 (5 bases each). V was pared by 5 bases and J by 3 bases, with 19 bases between. The CDR3 length is 16 residues. Germline loops: CDR1 MDHEN, CDR2 SYDVKM. CDR3 sequence (DNA): TGTGCCAGCAGTGTTAACCCTCGAGGGGCTGAAGAGACCCAGTACTTC. It translates to CASSVNPRGAEETQYF.

The chain has TRBV12-5 and TRBJ2-3, with 13 bases lining up with TRBD2. V dropped 0 bases and J dropped 8; count of bases not matched to a gene: 5. Per the germline V gene, CDR1 is LGHNT and CDR2 is FRNRAP. The CDR3 covers 16 residues. The CDR3 spells CASGLVRTSGRVTQYF. DNA of the CDR3: TGTGCTAGTGGTTTGGTACGGACTAGCGGGAGAGTTACGCAGTATTTT.

The chain combines TRBV29-1 with TRBJ2-1; 16 bases fit TRBD2. The trim removed 4 bases at V and 8 bases at J, leaving 5 bases unmatched. The CDR3 is made up of 15 amino acids. The V gene's germline CDR1 is SQVTM and CDR2 ANQGSEA. The DNA for the CDR3 is TGCAGCGTTGCGGGACTAGCGGGAGGGGGGGATGAGCAGTTCTTC. Protein: CSVAGLAGGGDEQFF.

The rearrangement links TRBV6-4 to TRBJ2-1; a weak D match, TRBD2 (5 bases). V dropped 3 bases and J dropped 4 bases, with 7 bases sitting between them. Germline-derived CDR1 and CDR2 are MRHNA and SNTAGT. The length of the CDR3 is 13 residues. The CDR3 sequence: CASSERAYNEQFF. CDR3 nucleotides: TGTGCCAGCAGTGAGCGGGCGTACAATGAGCAGTTCTTC.